A selection of T cell receptor beta chains follows, all from one sample in a study of T-cell memory formation after mild COVID-19. One entry per CDR3 protein, called by TCRdb with MiXCR from the 5' RACE reads. The sample lists about 500,000 distinct CDR3 sequences, roughly 22% seen once, with approximately 12% in the top ten. The sequencing input was PBMCs or a T cell subset sorted from them (not recorded which). These receptors originate from an adult woman who had mild COVID-19 (a few samples of this study predate the infection). Cell type and time point are not known. CDR3s include the opening cysteine and the closing phenylalanine or tryptophan. A D gene is named only where the DNA matches it firmly. Rows may omit the clone size; those that give it use once, few, many or a size class.

TRBJ1-1,NA,NA,16,TRBV7-9,TGTGCCAGCAGCCCCCCGGGGTCGGTGCGAGGCACTGAAGCTTTCTTT,CASSPPGSVRGTEAFF
TRBJ1-1,NA,NA,15,TRBV11-2,TGTGCCAGCAGCTTAGTCACGTTGGGGGCCACTGAAGCTTTCTTT,CASSLVTLGATEAFF
TRBJ2-7,TRBD2,NA,14,TRBV5-6,TGTGCCAGCAGTCCAGGAGCGGGGACCTACGAGCAGTACTTC,CASSPGAGTYEQYF
TRBJ2-3,NA,few,18,TRBV2,TGTGCCAGCAGTGTCTTGGGGGCCCACTCCGGAGACACAGATACGCAGTATTTT,CASSVLGAHSGDTDTQYF
TRBJ1-4,NA,NA,15,TRBV7-2,TGTGCCAGCAGACTCGCAGGGAGCACTAATGAAAAACTGTTTTTT,CASRLAGSTNEKLFF
TRBJ2-7,NA,NA,13,TRBV29-1,TGCAGCGTTGAAACGACAGATCTCTACGAGCAGTACTTC,CSVETTDLYEQYF
TRBJ2-7,NA,few,13,TRBV19,TGTGCCAGTAGTTGGGCCTTAAACTACGAGCAGTACTTC,CASSWALNYEQYF
TRBJ2-5,NA,many,12,TRBV18,TGTGCCAGCAGCCCCGTGGGTGAGACCCAGTACTTC,CASSPVGETQYF
TRBJ1-1,TRBD1,few,17,TRBV4-3,TGCGCCAGCAGCCAAGATGGATGGGACAGGGAGAACACTGAAGCTTTCTTT,CASSQDGWDRENTEAFF
TRBJ2-7,NA,NA,14,TRBV28,TGTGCCAGCAGGCCCTGGACGGGACCTAGTGAGCAGTACTTC,CASRPWTGPSEQYF
TRBJ2-3,NA,few,13,TRBV4-1,TGCGCCAGCCGACCGGGGGAAGAAGATACGCAGTATTTT,CASRPGEEDTQYF
TRBJ2-1,NA,few,16,TRBV5-1,TGCGCCAGCAGCTTGGAGGGGCTAGGGAGGAAGGATGAGCAGTTCTTC,CASSLEGLGRKDEQFF
TRBJ2-7,NA,many,13,TRBV4-2,TGTGCCAGCAGCCAAGGTCCCGGCTACGAGCAGTACTTC,CASSQGPGYEQYF
TRBJ2-7,TRBD2,NA,17,TRBV20-1,TGCAGTGCTGGCGCCGGGACTATCTACGGGCGGGAATACGAGCAGTACTTC,CSAGAGTIYGREYEQYF
TRBJ2-5,TRBD2,NA,21,TRBV12-3/TRBV12-4,TGTGCCAGCAGGCCTGGACTAGCGGGAGGTATAGCCCCTTTCAAGGCGGAGACCCAGTACTTC,CASRPGLAGGIAPFKAETQYF
TRBJ2-1,NA,NA,12,TRBV7-8,TGTGCCAGCAGCTTAATCCCAGCCCAGCAGTTCTTC,CASSLIPAQQFF
TRBJ2-3,TRBD1,few,16,TRBV5-1,TGCGCCAGCAGCATAGGACAGGGTGGGAGCACAGATACGCAGTATTTT,CASSIGQGGSTDTQYF
TRBJ2-1,TRBD2,few,16,TRBV29-1,TGCAGCGTTGAAGTAGGAACTAGCGGGGGGGCTGGTGAGCAGTTCTTC,CSVEVGTSGGAGEQFF
TRBJ2-7,NA,few,15,TRBV6-1,TGTGCCAGCAGTGAGGACAGCCAAGGGTATTACGAGCAGTACTTC,CASSEDSQGYYEQYF
TRBJ2-1,NA,NA,15,TRBV11-1,TGTGCCAGCAGCCCACAGGGTTATTCCTACAATGAGCAGTTCTTC,CASSPQGYSYNEQFF
TRBJ2-1,NA,few,17,TRBV6-2/TRBV6-3,TGTGCCAGCAGTTACTCCCGGGCCCCCGGGGCCTACAATGAGCAGTTCTTC,CASSYSRAPGAYNEQFF
TRBJ2-1,TRBD2,few,15,TRBV7-3,TGTGCCAGCAGCTTAATGGGGACTAGTCCGAGTGAGCAGTTCTTC,CASSLMGTSPSEQFF
TRBJ1-1,NA,few,15,TRBV5-1,TGCGCCAGCAGCTTGGAGCCCCCGGGGAGCACTGAAGCTTTCTTT,CASSLEPPGSTEAFF
TRBJ2-2,NA,few,13,TRBV12-3/TRBV12-4,TGTGCCAGCATGAAGGGCGGCAGCGGGGAGCTGTTTTTT,CASMKGGSGELFF
TRBJ2-3,NA,NA,15,TRBV7-3,TGTGCCAGCAGCCCTACGGCGGGGGCCGTAGATACGCAGTATTTT,CASSPTAGAVDTQYF
TRBJ2-7,TRBD1,few,13,TRBV18,TGTGCCAGCTCACCACGGACAGGGGCGGGGCAGTACTTC,CASSPRTGAGQYF
TRBJ2-7,NA,few,15,TRBV5-1,TGCGCCAGCAGCTTGGGGGGCCAGACATCCTACGAGCAGTACTTC,CASSLGGQTSYEQYF
TRBJ1-2,NA,NA,15,TRBV9,TGTGCCAGCAGCCACCCAGGGAAGGGTAGGTATGGCTACACCTTC,CASSHPGKGRYGYTF
TRBJ1-2,TRBD1,NA,14,TRBV6-1,TGTGCCAGCAGTGAAGGACAGGGGGCGTTTGGCTACACCTTC,CASSEGQGAFGYTF
TRBJ1-1,NA,few,15,TRBV7-9,TGTGCCAGCAGCTTATGGGCAGGGAGCTTGGCTGAAGCTTTCTTT,CASSLWAGSLAEAFF
TRBJ1-5,TRBD1,few,15,TRBV3-1,TGTGCCAGCAGCCATCCGGACAGGGGATGGCAGCCCCAGCATTTT,CASSHPDRGWQPQHF
TRBJ2-3,NA,NA,13,TRBV20-1,TGCAGTGCTAGTAGTAGCGAGCTAGATACGCAGTATTTT,CSASSSELDTQYF
TRBJ2-1,NA,once,16,TRBV10-3,TGTGCCATCAGTGGGGAGCTAGTGTCCCCCTACAATGAGCAGTTCTTC,CAISGELVSPYNEQFF
TRBJ1-1,NA,few,17,TRBV12-3/TRBV12-4,TGTGCCAGCAGTTCACCCCGGGACAAGGGACTGAACACTGAAGCTTTCTTT,CASSSPRDKGLNTEAFF
TRBJ1-2,NA,NA,13,TRBV7-2,TGTGCCAGCGGCACGTACGTGGACGGTGGCTACACCTTC,CASGTYVDGGYTF
TRBJ1-2,TRBD1,NA,15,TRBV20-1,TGCAGTGCTAGGGACCTACAGGGGGCCTCCAATGGCTACACCTTC,CSARDLQGASNGYTF
TRBJ2-7,NA,few,15,TRBV29-1,TGCAGCGTTGAACTAGCACAGACAGGTGCCTACGAGCAGTACTTC,CSVELAQTGAYEQYF
TRBJ2-3,NA,many,12,TRBV21-1,TGTGCCAGCAGCAAACACTACTGTACGCAGTATTTT,CASSKHYCTQYF
TRBJ2-3,NA,few,13,TRBV20-1,TGCAGTGCTAGAGATCACGCCGGTCAGGGGTCGTATTTT,CSARDHAGQGSYF
TRBJ2-3,TRBD2,few,16,TRBV9,TGTGCCAGCAGCGTAGCGACTAGCGGGACCACAGATACGCAGTATTTT,CASSVATSGTTDTQYF
TRBJ1-1,NA,NA,14,TRBV12-3/TRBV12-4,TGTGCCAGCAGTTTGGAGGCAGGGTTCACTGAAGCTTTCTTT,CASSLEAGFTEAFF
TRBJ2-1,NA,few,14,TRBV7-2,TGTGCCAGCAGCCCAAGGACCGGGGTCGATGAGCAGTTCTTC,CASSPRTGVDEQFF
TRBJ2-7,TRBD2,NA,15,TRBV2,TGTGCCAGCAGTGGAGCGGAGCTAGCGGAGTACGAGCAGTACTTC,CASSGAELAEYEQYF
TRBJ1-5,NA,few,12,TRBV4-3,TGCGCCAGCAGCCAAGACCGGGGAGCCCAGCATTTT,CASSQDRGAQHF
TRBJ2-7,TRBD1,NA,13,TRBV11-3,TGTGCCAGCAGCCACAGGGGGGCCTACGAGCAGTACTTC,CASSHRGAYEQYF
TRBJ2-7,TRBD1,NA,15,TRBV24-1,TGTGCCACCAGTGATCCGCGACAGGGGCGATACGAGCAGTACTTC,CATSDPRQGRYEQYF
TRBJ2-3,TRBD2,few,17,TRBV6-5,TGTGCCAGCAGTCTGTCAACCTACCGGGGGGGGAGGGATACGCAGTATTTT,CASSLSTYRGGRDTQYF
TRBJ2-1,NA,few,16,TRBV5-5,TGTGCCAGCAGCTTGGTATACGGGAGCACCTACAATGAGCAGTTCTTC,CASSLVYGSTYNEQFF
TRBJ1-1,NA,few,12,TRBV30,TGTGCCTGGAGTGGGGTGAACACTGAAGCTTTCTTT,CAWSGVNTEAFF
TRBJ1-1,NA,NA,14,TRBV7-2,TGTGCCAGCAGCTTCGACAGCGGGAACACTGAAGCTTTCTTT,CASSFDSGNTEAFF
TRBJ2-3,NA,NA,14,TRBV9,TGTGCCAGCAGCCCACCGGGACGTCTAGATACGCAGTATTTT,CASSPPGRLDTQYF
TRBJ2-7,NA,NA,13,TRBV7-6,TGTGCCAGCAGCCCCTCAGGGTCACCCGAGCAGTACTTC,CASSPSGSPEQYF
TRBJ2-7,TRBD2,many,13,TRBV29-1,TGCAGCGTCCAACACCTGACTAGCGCCGAGCAGTACTTC,CSVQHLTSAEQYF